These 13 T cell receptor beta chains share one sample of origin, sequenced in a study of cytomegalovirus exposure and HLA in healthy donors. The PCR was carried out with 60 Vbeta primers and 13 Jbeta primers. Repertoires were generated with immunoSEQ multiplex PCR, while TCRdb's copy carries only in-frame clones and drops some. This repertoire shows about 130,000 clones, approximately 75% found once; its top ten account for over 2.5%. The sample was PBMCs. The origin of the receptors is a woman aged 50 to 60 in good health and CMV-seronegative.

The chain couples TRBV28 to TRBJ2-7, with 11 bases matching TRBD2. Germline V gene data show CDR1 as MDHEN and CDR2 as SYDVKM. The CDR3 has 15 residues. After removal of 7 bases from V and 6 bases from J, the junction contained 11 bases not matched to a gene. CDR3 nucleotide sequence: TGTGCCAGCATCTCTAGCGGGAGGAATTTAGGCGAGCAGTACTTC. It specifies CASISSGRNLGEQYF. Combining the CDR3 with reference TRBV28 and TRBJ2-7 gives the whole variable domain DVKVTQSSRYLVKRTGEKVFLECVQDMDHENMFWYRQDPGLGLRLIYFSYDVKMKEKGDIPEGYSVSREKKERFSLILESASTNQTSMYLCASISSGRNLGEQYFGPGTRLTVT.

The V gene is TRBV4-1, the J gene TRBJ2-5, with 11 bases aligning to TRBD2. V shed 4 bases and J 2 bases; nucleotides not matched to a gene: 9. This CDR3 is built from 17 residues. In germline, CDR1 is MGHRA, CDR2 YSYEKL. DNA for the CDR3: TGCGCCAGCAGCCCCTTAACTAGCGGGAGAGATCAAGAGACCCAGTACTTC. Translation gives CASSPLTSGRDQETQYF.

The chain couples TRBV7-2 to TRBJ2-5, with 7 bases aligning to TRBD1. Germline CDR1 and CDR2: SGHTA and FQGNSA. This CDR3 region has 18 residues. V shed 4 bases and J 7 bases; nucleotides not matched to a gene: 21. CDR3 region: CASSSPNTGTEFDWTQYF. CDR3 bases: TGTGCCAGCAGCTCCCCCAACACCGGGACAGAGTTTGATTGGACCCAGTACTTC.

The gene calls are TRBV7-9 and TRBJ2-1, with 7 bases that match TRBD2. Unmatched junction bases numbered 6, after V lost 3 bases and J lost 7 bases. The germline V gene has CDR1 SEHNR and CDR2 FQNEAQ (reference sequence). This CDR3 has 14 residues. The CDR3 coding sequence is TGTGCCAGCAGCTTCAGGGCTAGCGGAAATGAGCAGTTCTTC. It yields the protein CASSFRASGNEQFF.

The rearrangement uses TRBV19 and TRBJ1-2, with D tentatively TRBD1 (5 bases). CDR1 and CDR2 from the germline V gene are LNHDA and SQIVND (reference sequence). This CDR3 spans 15 amino acids. V dropped 10 bases and J dropped 4 bases, with 22 bases sitting between them. The CDR3, as DNA: TGTGCCACCGCTAAGGCCGGAGACAGACTCTATGGCTACACCTTC. Translation gives CATAKAGDRLYGYTF.

The sample holds one count of this clone. Other DNA sequences in this specimen translate into the identical CDR3. The genes are TRBV7-2 and TRBJ1-5, with D unclear. Looked up from germline, CDR1 is SGHTA and CDR2 is FQGNSA. Trimming stripped 1 base from V and 4 bases from J, with 11 bases between. This CDR3 contains 15 residues. The CDR3 sequence: CASSLGGRINQPQHF. The CDR3 nucleotides read TGTGCCAGCAGCTTAGGAGGCCGGATTAATCAGCCCCAGCATTTT.

For the CDR3, the DNA is TGTGCCCTCCGGGGTTTCGATGGCTACACCTTC. Its translation: CALRGFDGYTF. V is TRBV28 and J is TRBJ1-2; D not certain. The CDR3 runs to 11 residues. CDR1 MDHEN and CDR2 SYDVKM come from the germline V gene. With 11 bases removed from V and 6 bases from J, the gap between germline ends came to 13 bases.

Comments on this clone: Mismatch with germline at one junction end may stem from a read error. V is TRBV19 and J is TRBJ2-2, with TRBD1 matching over 9 bases. Germline-derived CDR1 and CDR2 are LNHDA and SQIVND (reference sequence). CDR3 size: 15 residues. CDR3 nucleotide sequence: TGTGCCAGTAGTTTACACAGGGGGCAAGTCCGGGGAGCTGTTTTT. Its protein product is CASSLHRGQVRGAVF.

The chain employs TRBV2 and TRBJ2-5; D perhaps matches TRBD1 (5 bases). The CDR3 is 13 amino acids. Looked up from germline, CDR1 is SNHLY and CDR2 is FYNNEI. The germline V and J ends were trimmed by 1 base and 7 bases, with 10 bases remaining between them. CDR3: CASSEEGFGTQYF. The DNA of the CDR3 is TGTGCCAGCAGTGAAGAGGGGTTCGGGACCCAGTACTTC.

The chain combines TRBV5-5 with TRBJ2-1; TRBD2 is a possible D gene (7 bases). This CDR3 region has 20 residues. CDR1 and CDR2 (germline): SGHKS, YYEKEE (reference sequence). The V gene lost 1 base and the J gene lost 0 bases, with 23 bases spanning the gap. CDR3 sequence: CASSLLGGAGLPNSYNEQFF. CDR3 DNA: TGTGCCAGCAGCTTGTTGGGGGGGGCGGGACTCCCTAACTCCTACAATGAGCAGTTCTTC.

V and J are TRBV18 and TRBJ2-2; D is uncertain. The V gene's germline CDR1 is KGHSH and CDR2 LQKENI. The CDR3 is made up of 16 amino acids. V was cut by 1 base and J by 2 bases, with 11 bases left in between. The CDR3, as DNA: TGTGCCAGCTCACCACAAACCCAACTAAACACCGGGGAGCTGTTTTTT. Residues: CASSPQTQLNTGELFF.

In this sample, this clone turned up once. A read error may produce the germline difference seen at one junction end. The genes are TRBV7-9 and TRBJ2-7, with 7 nucleotides matching TRBD2. This CDR3 spans 17 amino acids. Germline CDR1 is SEHNR and CDR2 is FQNEAQ (reference sequence). CDR3 region: CSSSASRTSRSSYEQYF. The CDR3 DNA reads TGTTCCAGCAGCGCCAGTAGGACTAGTAGAAGCTCCTACGAGCAGTACTTC.

V is TRBV18 and J is TRBJ2-5; the match to TRBD1 covers 9 bases. The J call may be incorrect, as the DNA end agrees better with TRBJ2-7. The CDR3 loop spans 17 amino acids. Germline V gene sequence: CDR1 KGHSH, CDR2 LQKENI. The CDR3 spells CASSPTGTGSSPYEQYF. The CDR3 DNA is TGTGCCAGCTCACCAACCGGGACAGGGTCTTCCCCCTACGAGCAGTACTTC.